Included here is one T cell receptor beta chain sequence, with context. Its antigen is undetermined. This sample's time point: week 23, last vaccination. With topical imiquimod, each dose of the vaccine consisted of 300 ug of mutant IDH1 20-mer peptide. The data derive from a study of a mutant IDH1 vaccine in newly diagnosed glioma. Looking at the study overall: Once 4-6 weeks had passed after radiotherapy alone, vaccination started, or it started with temozolomide cycles. Of the patients given treatment, approximately 62% were male and approximately 38% were female, and a mean age of around 44 years was recorded. Previous treatment comprised radiotherapy, temozolomide, or both, mostly both.

This table comes from immunoSEQ multiplex PCR, and its TCRdb copy is limited to in-frame clones, with some not included. The table records under 50,000 clones, approximately 90% of them present only once. Trimming stripped 4 bases from V and 7 bases from J, with 11 bases between. Looked up from germline, CDR1 is SQVTM and CDR2 is ANQGSEA. CDR3 length equals 11 residues. V gene TRBV29-1 combines with J gene TRBJ2-7; D gene uncertain. This clonotype was obtained from a man aged 50-59 years with glioma. This sample comprised PBMCs, obtained from a glioma patient whose treatment included an IDH1 peptide vaccine. CDR3 nucleotide sequence: TGCAGCGTTGCCGACTTAGGGGAGCAGTACTTC. This sequence encodes CSVADLGEQYF.